One and the same sample provided the 31 T cell receptor beta chains below, sequenced in a study of Ad26.COV2.S vaccination and SARS-CoV-2 variants (dated by TCRdb to the early 2020s). The meaning of the sample's treatment or condition label: about 20 received Ad26.COV2.S at low or high dose, single or two shots; roughly 5 received placebo; per-sample allocation not given. For vaccine and placebo recipients, repertoires were sequenced using samples collected on day 63 after the first injection. Libraries were built with the immunoSEQ multiplex PCR assay. Not all clones reach the TCRdb copy of this immuneACCESS table, which keeps in-frame sequences only. Checked studies attribute under half of the gap to unresolved V genes and leave the rest unexplained. Within this sample are some 340,000 clones, with around 84% of them counted one time only. Together, the top ten hold under 2% of the sample. Sequencing used peripheral blood, obtained in a trial of Ad26.COV2.S vaccine versus placebo. The receptors shown here come from a person between 18 and 65 years old who received the Ad26.COV2.S COVID-19 vaccine or a placebo.

The genes are TRBV27 and TRBJ2-2; D not certain. The CDR3 spans 17 residues. Trimming left V 3 bases short and J 1 base short, with 15 bases between. Germline assignment: CDR1 MNHEY and CDR2 SMNVEV (reference sequence). CDR3 nucleotide sequence: TGTGCCAGCAGTTTGAGGCCCGGGCAATGGAACACCGGGGAGCTGTTTTTT. Translation: CASSLRPGQWNTGELFF.

This chain connects TRBV6-2 or TRBV6-3 to TRBJ2-2; 7 bases map to TRBD1. V gave up 1 base and J gave up 5 bases; unmatched junction bases: 13. CDR3 length: 18 residues. CDR1 is MNHEY and CDR2 is SVGEGT in the germline V gene. The CDR3 protein is CASSYFRGVTGWTGELFF. For the CDR3, the DNA is TGTGCCAGCAGTTACTTTCGTGGGGTGACAGGGTGGACCGGGGAGCTGTTTTTT.

J is TRBJ2-7 and V is TRBV2, with 8 bases matching TRBD1. Germline loops: CDR1 SNHLY, CDR2 FYNNEI. V was clipped by 5 bases and J by 3 bases; unmatched bases: 3. This CDR3 has 13 residues. The CDR3 reads CASSFGQGYEQYF. For the CDR3, the DNA is TGTGCCAGCAGTTTTGGACAGGGCTACGAGCAGTACTTC.

The chain joins TRBV5-1 to TRBJ2-2; no firm D call. Trimming removed 5 bases at V and 5 bases at J, with 16 bases between. CDR3 size: 15 residues. Germline V lookup: CDR1 SGHRS, CDR2 YFSETQ. In nucleotides, the CDR3 is TGCGCCAGCAGACCGGACCCCTCCGGAACCGGGGAGCTGTTTTTT. It encodes CASRPDPSGTGELFF. The entire variable domain, with the rest obtained from reference TRBV5-1 and TRBJ2-2, is as follows: KAGVTQTPRYLIKTRGQQVTLSCSPISGHRSVSWYQQTPGQGLQFLFEYFSETQRNKGNFPGRFSGRQFSNSRSEMNVSTLELGDSALYLCASRPDPSGTGELFFGEGSRLTVL.

As concerns this clone: The junction departs from the called germline gene at one end, perhaps through a read error. This chain uses TRBV7-2 with TRBJ2-1, with D tentatively TRBD2 (7 bases). Germline V gene data show CDR1 as SGHTA and CDR2 as FQGNSA. The CDR3 loop spans 13 amino acids. CDR3 protein: CASSPFQGRGGVF. Written as DNA, the CDR3 is TGTGCCAGCAGCCCTTTTCAGGGGCGGGGAGGGGTCTTC. Supplemented by reference TRBV7-2 and TRBJ2-1, the full variable domain reads GAGVSQSPSNKVTEKGKDVELRCDPISGHTALYWYRQSLGQGLEFLIYFQGNSAPDKSGLPSDRFSAERTGGSVSTLTIQRTQQEDSAVYLCASSPFQGRGGVFGPGTRLTVL.

J is TRBJ2-1 and V is TRBV25-1, with TRBD1 identical over 9 bases. The germline CDR1 and CDR2 sequences are MGHDK and SYGVNS. This CDR3 comprises 14 residues. V lost 7 bases, J lost 4 bases, and 5 bases stayed unmatched. The CDR3 loop is CASTGTGWYNEQFF. The CDR3 DNA sequence: TGTGCCAGCACCGGGACAGGGTGGTACAATGAGCAGTTCTTC.

This clone has a single count. The chain employs TRBV19 and TRBJ2-3; a possible D gene is TRBD1 (5 bases). The germline V gene has CDR1 LNHDA and CDR2 SQIVND (reference sequence). This CDR3 region has 14 residues. V shed 9 bases and J shed 5 bases, with 18 bases lying between them. The CDR3 loop is CASAAGSLGDTQYF. The CDR3 bases are TGTGCCAGCGCGGCAGGGTCCCTCGGAGATACGCAGTATTTT. The whole variable domain, filled in from reference TRBV19 and TRBJ2-3, reads DGGITQSPKYLFRKEGQNVTLSCEQNLNHDAMYWYRQDPGQGLRLIYYSQIVNDFQKGDIAEGYSVSREKKESFPLTVTSAQKNPTAFYLCASAAGSLGDTQYFGPGTRLTVL.

The chain couples TRBV6-2 or TRBV6-3 to TRBJ1-2; D is perhaps TRBD1 (6 bases). Germline V gene data show CDR1 as MNHEY and CDR2 as SVGEGT. The CDR3 consists of 16 residues. Trimming stripped 2 bases from V and 8 bases from J, with 21 bases between. CDR3 nucleotides: TGTGCCAGCAGTTACGTAAGGGCAGGGGAGTCGAGCGGCTACACCTTC. This codes for CASSYVRAGESSGYTF.

V usage is TRBV3-1 (or the pseudogene TRBV3-2) and J usage is TRBJ2-5, with 7 positions matching TRBD2. The J segment lost 7 bases and the V segment lost 5 bases, leaving 10 bases of the junction unmatched. The germline CDR1 and CDR2 sequences are LGHDT and YNNKEL (reference sequence). The CDR3 runs 14 residues. The CDR3 region has the DNA TGTGCCAGCAGCGGTCGAAGCGGGGAGGCGACCCAGTACTTC. Translating it yields CASSGRSGEATQYF.

The rearrangement links TRBV7-2 to TRBJ1-1; D not certain. The CDR3 is made up of 14 amino acids. V lost 2 bases, J lost 1 base, and 8 bases lay in between. CDR1 and CDR2 from the germline V gene are SGHTA and FQGNSA. CDR3 amino acids: CASSLFLKNTEAFF. CDR3 DNA: TGTGCCAGCAGCTTATTTTTGAAGAACACTGAAGCTTTCTTT.

The V call is TRBV28, the J call TRBJ2-7, with D uncertain. The V end lost 5 bases, the J end lost 3 bases, and 8 bases lay between the germline ends. The CDR3 sequence is 12 residues long. Per the germline V gene, CDR1 is MDHEN and CDR2 is SYDVKM. CDR3 DNA: TGTGCCAGCAGTCTCCCCTACTACGAGCAGTACTTC. It is translated as CASSLPYYEQYF. The variable domain in full, with the rest retrieved from reference TRBV28 and TRBJ2-7, is DVKVTQSSRYLVKRTGEKVFLECVQDMDHENMFWYRQDPGLGLRLIYFSYDVKMKEKGDIPEGYSVSREKKERFSLILESASTNQTSMYLCASSLPYYEQYFGPGTRLTVT.

The V gene is TRBV7-2, the J gene TRBJ2-1, with 8 bases identical to TRBD2. The CDR3 has 14 residues. V was pared by 6 bases and J by 3 bases, with 4 bases of the junction left unmatched. In germline, CDR1 is SGHTA, CDR2 FQGNSA. CDR3 region: CASRFTSGYNEQFF. The CDR3 bases are TGTGCCAGCAGATTCACTAGCGGCTACAATGAGCAGTTCTTC.

V is TRBV23-1 and J is TRBJ2-2; TRBD2 aligns across 10 bases. TRBV23-1 carries the ORF label, with uncertain function. With V trimmed by 3 bases and J by 2 bases, 6 bases remained unmatched. This CDR3 comprises 17 residues. The CDR3 DNA reads TGCGCCAGCAGTCATTTGCTAGCGGGAGTCAACACCGGGGAGCTGTTTTTT. This gives the protein CASSHLLAGVNTGELFF.

The genes are TRBV4-2 and TRBJ2-3, with D uncertain. Trimming shortened V by 1 base and J by 6 bases, and 8 bases separated the two germline ends. Germline V gene lookup returns CDR1 LGHNA and CDR2 YNFKEQ. The CDR3 runs to 13 residues. In DNA, the CDR3 is TGTGCCAGCAGCCAAGGGTCAGTGGATACGCAGTATTTT. This encodes CASSQGSVDTQYF.

The chain recombines TRBV30 with TRBJ1-2; D is unresolved. CDR3 length equals 15 residues. The V gene lost 5 bases and the J gene lost 1 base, with 17 bases spanning the gap. Germline-derived CDR1 and CDR2 are GTSNPN and SVGIG (reference sequence). DNA of the CDR3: TGTGCCTGGGACCCCTTGCTAGCGTATAACTATGGCTACACCTTC. It encodes CAWDPLLAYNYGYTF.

CDR3 sequence (DNA): TGCGCCAGCAGTGAGTCTCTAGAAGGAGGGGCGAAGCCATACACCGGGGAGCTGTTTTTT. It translates to CASSESLEGGAKPYTGELFF. This chain connects TRBV10-1 to TRBJ2-2; possibly TRBD2 for D (6 bases). Per germline, CDR1 WNHNN and CDR2 SYGVQD (reference sequence). The V and J ends lost 0 bases and 3 bases respectively, with 23 bases between them. The CDR3 loop spans 20 amino acids.

The rearrangement links TRBV7-2 to TRBJ2-5; D gene ambiguous. Trimming cost V 1 base and J 4 bases, with 4 bases left between them. CDR3 size: 12 residues. CDR1 and CDR2 from the germline V gene are SGHTA and FQGNSA. This chain's CDR3 is CASSLGLETQYF. CDR3 nucleotide sequence: TGTGCCAGCAGCTTAGGTCTAGAGACCCAGTACTTC.

The V and J genes are TRBV5-1 and TRBJ2-7; possible D gene TRBD1, 5 bases. The V end was cut by 0 bases, the J end by 5 bases, with 15 bases between. The V gene's germline CDR1 is SGHRS and CDR2 YFSETQ. This CDR3 has 15 amino acids. The CDR3, as DNA: TGCGCCAGCAGCTTGGGCTCATTCCAAGGGGACGAGCAGTACTTC. Residues: CASSLGSFQGDEQYF.

The chain has TRBV10-3 and TRBJ1-3; no definite D call. Germline CDR1 and CDR2: ENHRY and SYGVKD. V lost 0 bases to trimming and J lost 7 bases, with 13 bases between them. The CDR3 extends over 15 amino acids. For the CDR3, the DNA is TGTGCCATCAGTGAGTCGACCAGGTGGTGGAACACCATATATTTT. Its protein product is CAISESTRWWNTIYF.

The chain uses TRBV7-9 and TRBJ1-1; D call uncertain. V was shortened by 3 bases and J by 5 bases, with 19 bases between the two germline ends. Per germline, CDR1 SEHNR and CDR2 FQNEAQ (reference sequence). The CDR3 extends over 16 amino acids. The CDR3 bases are TGTGCCAGCAGCTTGGTGGGTCGGTCAAGTATAACTGAAGCTTTCTTT. Amino acid sequence: CASSLVGRSSITEAFF.

V usage is TRBV7-7 and J usage is TRBJ2-7; perhaps D is TRBD1 or TRBD2 (5 bases each). V gave up 3 bases and J gave up 5 bases, with 20 bases separating them. The CDR3 extends over 16 amino acids. Germline assignment: CDR1 SSHAT and CDR2 FNYEAQ (reference sequence). The CDR3 here is CASSLGVPQTWHEQYF. CDR3 DNA sequence: TGTGCCAGCAGCTTGGGGGTCCCGCAAACATGGCACGAGCAGTACTTC.

The chain uses TRBV7-6 and TRBJ2-2; D may correspond to TRBD1 or TRBD2 (5 bases each). There are 13 residues in the CDR3. V lost 1 base, J lost 5 bases, and 5 bases lay in between. Germline V gene lookup returns CDR1 SGHVS and CDR2 FNYEAQ. CDR3: CASSLGGTGELFF. CDR3 DNA: TGTGCCAGCAGCTTAGGGGGGACCGGGGAGCTGTTTTTT.

The chain couples TRBV10-3 to TRBJ1-1, with D possibly TRBD1 on 5 matching bases. Per the germline V gene, CDR1 is ENHRY and CDR2 is SYGVKD. This CDR3 comprises 13 residues. Trimming left V 8 bases short and J 0 bases short, with 10 bases between. In nucleotides, the CDR3 is TGTGCCATCTCTTCGGGGGTGAACACTGAAGCTTTCTTT. As protein: CAISSGVNTEAFF.

The rearrangement links TRBV19 to TRBJ2-2, with TRBD2 matching over 9 bases. The germline CDR1 and CDR2 sequences are LNHDA and SQIVND (reference sequence). V lost 3 bases, J lost 5 bases, and 10 bases stayed unmatched. This CDR3 has 17 residues. The CDR3 region has the DNA TGTGCCAGTAGTATTGGGCTTAGCGGGGGAAGAACCGGGGAGCTGTTTTTT. Amino acids: CASSIGLSGGRTGELFF.

The J gene is TRBJ1-5, the V gene TRBV18; D unclear. The CDR3 contains 15 residues. The V gene's germline CDR1 is KGHSH and CDR2 LQKENI. The germline V and J ends were trimmed by 2 bases and 0 bases, with 8 bases remaining between them. CDR3 loop: CASSPSGNSNQPQHF. CDR3 nucleotides: TGTGCCAGCTCACCATCGGGAAATAGCAATCAGCCCCAGCATTTT.

The chain joins TRBV5-8 to TRBJ1-2, with D hard to call. The CDR3 is 14 amino acids. The V end was cut by 4 bases, the J end by 4 bases, with 14 bases between. CDR1 is SGHTS and CDR2 is YDEGEE in the germline V gene. CDR3 region: CASSPIRTVYGYTF. DNA for the CDR3: TGTGCCAGCAGCCCCATCCGGACGGTCTATGGCTACACCTTC.

This chain uses TRBV3-1 (or the pseudogene TRBV3-2) with TRBJ1-3, with D hard to call. V was shortened by 10 bases and J by 0 bases, with 16 bases between the two germline ends. This CDR3 region has 15 residues. CDR1 and CDR2 from the germline V gene are LGHDT and YNNKEL (reference sequence). CDR3 DNA sequence: TGTGCCACCGGAGATCCCTCGAGCTCTGGAAACACCATATATTTT. Amino acids: CATGDPSSSGNTIYF.

The CDR3 region is CASSPGRVSYEQYF. Here the CDR3 DNA reads TGTGCCAGCAGTCCCGGGAGGGTTTCCTACGAGCAGTACTTC. The V gene is TRBV7-2, the J gene TRBJ2-7, with 8 nucleotides matching TRBD2. The germline gives CDR1 SGHTA, CDR2 FQGNSA. The CDR3 length is 14 residues. V lost 6 bases to trimming and J lost 1 base; unmatched junction nucleotides: 5.

The chain uses TRBV27 and TRBJ1-5, with unresolved D. This CDR3 is built from 14 residues. Germline lookup yields CDR1 MNHEY and CDR2 SMNVEV (reference sequence). V gave up 3 bases and J gave up 1 base, with 7 bases separating them. CDR3 residues: CASSFLDSNQPQHF. Here the CDR3 DNA reads TGTGCCAGCAGTTTCCTCGACAGCAATCAGCCCCAGCATTTT.

V is TRBV7-2 and J is TRBJ2-3, with 7 bases aligning to TRBD2. Germline CDR1 reads SGHTA; CDR2 reads FQGNSA. V gave up 3 bases and J gave up 9 bases; unmatched junction bases: 9. The CDR3 is 14 amino acids. The CDR3 region is CASSFGRDQRTQYF. CDR3 DNA sequence: TGTGCCAGCAGCTTTGGGAGGGACCAGCGGACGCAGTATTTT.

The chain uses TRBV19 and TRBJ2-7; 11 nucleotides agree with TRBD1. The V gene's germline CDR1 is LNHDA and CDR2 SQIVND (reference sequence). The CDR3 extends over 15 amino acids. The V gene end was trimmed by 3 bases and the J gene end by 2 bases; junction bases not matched to a gene: 3. DNA of the CDR3: TGTGCCAGTAGTATGAGGGACAGGGGGACCTACGAGCAGTACTTC. Amino acids: CASSMRDRGTYEQYF.